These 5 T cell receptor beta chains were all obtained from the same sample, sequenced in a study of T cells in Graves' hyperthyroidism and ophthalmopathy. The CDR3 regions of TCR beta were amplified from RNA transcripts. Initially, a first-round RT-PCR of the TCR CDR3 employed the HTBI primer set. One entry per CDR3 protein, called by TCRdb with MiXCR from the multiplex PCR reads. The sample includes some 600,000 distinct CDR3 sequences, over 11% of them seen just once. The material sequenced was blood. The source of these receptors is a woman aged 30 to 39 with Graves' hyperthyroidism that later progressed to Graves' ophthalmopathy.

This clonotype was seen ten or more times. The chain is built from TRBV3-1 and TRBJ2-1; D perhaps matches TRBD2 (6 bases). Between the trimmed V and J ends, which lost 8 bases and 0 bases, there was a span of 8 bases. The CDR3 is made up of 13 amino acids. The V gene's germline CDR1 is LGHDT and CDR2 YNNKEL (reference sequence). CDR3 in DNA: TGTGCCAGCCGGCGGGGCTCCTACAATGAGCAGTTCTTC. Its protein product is CASRRGSYNEQFF.

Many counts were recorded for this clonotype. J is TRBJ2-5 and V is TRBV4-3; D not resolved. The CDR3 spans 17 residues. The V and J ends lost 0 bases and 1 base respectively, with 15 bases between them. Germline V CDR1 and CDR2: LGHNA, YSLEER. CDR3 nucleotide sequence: TGCGCCAGCAGCCAAGAAGATAAGTTGGGCGGCCAAGAGACCCAGTACTTC. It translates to CASSQEDKLGGQETQYF.

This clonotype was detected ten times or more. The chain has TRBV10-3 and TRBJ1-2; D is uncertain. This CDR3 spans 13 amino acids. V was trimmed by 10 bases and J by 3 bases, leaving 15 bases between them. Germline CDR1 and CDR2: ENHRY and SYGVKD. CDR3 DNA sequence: TGTGCCACACTGGAAAAGACTCACTATGGCTACACCTTC. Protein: CATLEKTHYGYTF.

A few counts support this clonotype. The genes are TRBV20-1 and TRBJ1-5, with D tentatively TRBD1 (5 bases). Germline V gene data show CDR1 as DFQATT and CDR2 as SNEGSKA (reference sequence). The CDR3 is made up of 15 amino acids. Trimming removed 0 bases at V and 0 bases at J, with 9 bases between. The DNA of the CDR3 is TGCAGTGCTAGAGATGCAGGGTATAGCAATCAGCCCCAGCATTTT. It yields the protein CSARDAGYSNQPQHF.

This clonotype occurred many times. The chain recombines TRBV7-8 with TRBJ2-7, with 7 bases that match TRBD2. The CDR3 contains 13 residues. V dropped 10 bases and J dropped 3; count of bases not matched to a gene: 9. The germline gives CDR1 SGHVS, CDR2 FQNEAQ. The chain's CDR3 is CAIQTSRNYEQYF. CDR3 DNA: TGTGCCATCCAGACTAGCAGGAACTACGAGCAGTACTTC.